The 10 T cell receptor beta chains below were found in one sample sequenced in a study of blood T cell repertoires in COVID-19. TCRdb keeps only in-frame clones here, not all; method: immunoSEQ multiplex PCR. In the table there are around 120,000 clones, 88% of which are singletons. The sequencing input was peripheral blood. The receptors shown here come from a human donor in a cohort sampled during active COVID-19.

This chain's CDR3 is CASGAETYEQYF. Written as DNA, the CDR3 is TGTGCCAGCGGAGCGGAAACCTACGAGCAGTACTTC. The chain couples TRBV5-4 to TRBJ2-7, with TRBD2 as a possible D gene (5 bases). V was trimmed by 7 bases and J by 2 bases, leaving 10 bases between them. The CDR3 loop spans 12 amino acids. Germline lookup yields CDR1 SGHNT and CDR2 YYREEE (reference sequence).

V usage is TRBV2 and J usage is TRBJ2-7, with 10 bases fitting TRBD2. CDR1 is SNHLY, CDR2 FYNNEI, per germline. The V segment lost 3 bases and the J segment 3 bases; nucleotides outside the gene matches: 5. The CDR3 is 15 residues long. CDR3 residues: CASSEGASGGYEQYF. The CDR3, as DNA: TGTGCCAGCAGTGAGGGGGCTAGCGGGGGCTACGAGCAGTACTTC.

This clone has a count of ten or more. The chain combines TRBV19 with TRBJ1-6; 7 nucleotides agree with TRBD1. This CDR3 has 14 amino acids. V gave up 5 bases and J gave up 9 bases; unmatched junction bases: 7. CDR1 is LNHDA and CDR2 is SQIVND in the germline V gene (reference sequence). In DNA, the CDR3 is TGTGCCAGTAGTGCTACAGGGGTGACTTCACCCCTCCACTTT. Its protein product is CASSATGVTSPLHF.

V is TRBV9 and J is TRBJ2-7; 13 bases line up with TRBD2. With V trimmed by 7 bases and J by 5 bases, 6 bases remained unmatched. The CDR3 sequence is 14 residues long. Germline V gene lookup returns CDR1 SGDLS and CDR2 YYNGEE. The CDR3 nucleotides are TGTGCCAGCGAGGAGGGGACTAGCGGGAACGAGCAGTACTTC. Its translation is CASEEGTSGNEQYF.

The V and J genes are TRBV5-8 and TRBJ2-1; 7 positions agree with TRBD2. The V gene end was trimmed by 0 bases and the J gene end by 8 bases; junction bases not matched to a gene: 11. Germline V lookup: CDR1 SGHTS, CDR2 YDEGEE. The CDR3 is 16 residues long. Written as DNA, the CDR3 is TGTGCCAGCAGCTTGGGTGGGGTTACTAGCGTCGATGAGCAGTTCTTC. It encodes CASSLGGVTSVDEQFF.

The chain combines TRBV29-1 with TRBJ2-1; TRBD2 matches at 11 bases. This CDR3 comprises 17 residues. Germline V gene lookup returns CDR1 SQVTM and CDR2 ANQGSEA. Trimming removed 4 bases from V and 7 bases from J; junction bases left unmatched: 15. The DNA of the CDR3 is TGCAGCGTTGTCGGACTACCGGGGCTAGCGGGAGGAAATGAGCAGTTCTTC. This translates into CSVVGLPGLAGGNEQFF.

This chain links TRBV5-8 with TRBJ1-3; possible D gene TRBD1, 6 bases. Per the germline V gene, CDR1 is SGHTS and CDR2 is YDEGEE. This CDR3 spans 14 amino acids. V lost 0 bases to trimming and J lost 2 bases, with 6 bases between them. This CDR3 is CASSLGQAGNTIYF. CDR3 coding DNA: TGTGCCAGCAGCTTGGGACAGGCTGGAAACACCATATATTTT.

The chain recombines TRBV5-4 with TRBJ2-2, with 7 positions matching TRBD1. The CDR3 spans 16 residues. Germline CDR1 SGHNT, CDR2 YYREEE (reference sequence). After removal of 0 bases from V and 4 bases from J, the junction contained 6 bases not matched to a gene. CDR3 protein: CASSLGGTEITGELFF. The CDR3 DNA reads TGTGCCAGCAGCTTGGGAGGGACAGAAATCACCGGGGAGCTGTTTTTT.

The CDR3: CASSRHHEASNEQFF. The CDR3 DNA is TGTGCCAGCAGCCGTCATCACGAAGCATCTAATGAGCAGTTCTTC. The rearrangement joins TRBV7-9 to TRBJ2-1; D call uncertain. V dropped 5 bases and J dropped 7 bases, with 18 bases sitting between them. The CDR3 has 15 residues. Germline CDR1 and CDR2: SEHNR and FQNEAQ (reference sequence).

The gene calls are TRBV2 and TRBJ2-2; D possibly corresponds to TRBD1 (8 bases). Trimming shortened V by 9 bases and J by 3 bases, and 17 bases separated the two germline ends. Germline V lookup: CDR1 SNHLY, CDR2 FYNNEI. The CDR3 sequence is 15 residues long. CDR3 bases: TGTGCCAGGGGAGGGAACAGGGGGTACACCGGGGAGCTGTTTTTT. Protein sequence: CARGGNRGYTGELFF.